Listed here is a single T cell receptor beta chain. The target antigen is unknown. V was clipped by 3 bases and J by 7 bases; unmatched bases: 5. The CDR3 runs to 16 residues. Germline values: CDR1 LNHDA, CDR2 SQIVND (reference sequence). The repertoire was sequenced with immunoSEQ multiplex PCR; TCRdb's copy has only in-frame clones and lacks some. Of about 100,000 clones listed, over 80% are singletons. The data originate from a study of PD-L1 blockade in urothelial cancer. The study's findings and limits: Below-median pretreatment blood TCR clonality predicted better survival.

This TCR was sampled from a woman aged 80 or over with urothelial cancer. The source was PBMCs, collected around atezolizumab (anti-PD-L1) treatment. The chain carries TRBV19 and TRBJ2-1; TRBD2 agrees at 14 bases. The CDR3 DNA is TGTGCCAGTAGTATGGGACTAGCGGGAGCTCGAAATGAGCAGTTCTTC. Translating it yields CASSMGLAGARNEQFF.